The T cell receptor (beta chain) described here comes from a study of radiation and T cells in renal cell carcinoma. Remarks on this clone: Its antigen remains unidentified.

The study's findings and limits: From baseline, blood top tumor clonotypes peaked at 2 weeks post-radiation.

This CDR3 comprises 15 residues. Germline V lookup: CDR1 SGHTA, CDR2 FQGTGA. Trimming took 4 bases from V and 9 from J; bases not matched to a gene: 9. As to time point: blood 4 weeks post-SBRT, at nephrectomy. Treatment denoted: 15 Gy SBRT to primary tumor, nephrectomy 4 weeks later. Nephrectomy followed 15 Gy stereotactic body radiation by 4 weeks. Blood was sampled at baseline, 2 weeks and 4 weeks after SBRT. The method was immunoSEQ multiplex PCR; TCRdb's version includes in-frame clones alone and lacks a portion of them. Of about 76,000 clones listed, roughly 87% were seen once; the top ten hold 4.5% to 7%.

This chain joins TRBV7-3 and TRBJ1-6; 7 nucleotides align to TRBD1. The sequence was obtained from a woman between 65 and 79 years old with renal cell carcinoma. This specimen was blood, taken from a patient whose treatment included radiotherapy and nephrectomy. CDR3 amino acids: CASSSTGEAASPLHF. The DNA of the CDR3 is TGTGCCAGCAGCTCAACAGGGGAGGCGGCTTCACCCCTCCACTTT.